Below are 3 T cell receptor beta chains sequenced from a single sample in a study of blood T cell repertoires in COVID-19. Here immunoSEQ multiplex PCR was the method, and the copy in TCRdb shows in-frame clones only, minus some. This table has roughly 450,000 clones, about nine tenths appearing once. The source material was PBMCs or T cells enriched from blood (not recorded which). The origin of the receptors is a man younger than 35 who had recovered from COVID-19.

V usage is TRBV7-9 and J usage is TRBJ1-1; 8 positions match TRBD1. Per germline, CDR1 SEHNR and CDR2 FQNEAQ (reference sequence). The CDR3 sequence is 13 residues long. Losses at the gene ends were 8 bases for V and 10 bases for J; bases not matched to a gene: 12. The CDR3 DNA is TGTGCCAGCCTGGGACAGGAGCTCGTTGGAGCTTTCTTT. Amino acid sequence: CASLGQELVGAFF. The full variable domain, in which reference TRBV7-9 and TRBJ1-1 provide the parts outside the CDR3, is DTGVSQNPRHKITKRGQNVTFRCDPISEHNRLYWYRQTLGQGPEFLTYFQNEAQLEKSRLLSDRFSAERPKGSFSTLEIQRTEQGDSAMYLCASLGQELVGAFFGQGTRLTVV.

The rearrangement uses TRBV5-1 and TRBJ2-1; 11 positions match TRBD2. V was pared by 5 bases and J by 2 bases, with 3 bases of the junction left unmatched. Germline V gives CDR1 SGHRS, CDR2 YFSETQ. CDR3 length equals 15 residues. The CDR3 loop reads CASRVAGGTYNEQFF. DNA for the CDR3: TGCGCCAGCAGGGTAGCGGGGGGGACCTACAATGAGCAGTTCTTC. The complete variable domain, with remaining parts taken from reference TRBV5-1 and TRBJ2-1, reads KAGVTQTPRYLIKTRGQQVTLSCSPISGHRSVSWYQQTPGQGLQFLFEYFSETQRNKGNFPGRFSGRQFSNSRSEMNVSTLELGDSALYLCASRVAGGTYNEQFFGPGTRLTVL.

V is TRBV19 and J is TRBJ1-1; no clear D. CDR1 and CDR2 from the germline V gene are LNHDA and SQIVND (reference sequence). Between the trimmed V and J ends, which lost 4 bases and 4 bases, there was a span of 13 bases. The CDR3 extends over 14 amino acids. CDR3 sequence reads: CASSRREGSTEAFF. As DNA, the CDR3 is TGTGCCAGTAGTAGGAGGGAAGGGAGCACTGAAGCTTTCTTT.